The 29 T cell receptor beta chains below were found in one sample sequenced in a study of blood T cell repertoires in COVID-19. Measured with immunoSEQ multiplex PCR; TCRdb has only the in-frame clones, and not every one. The sample has fewer than 350,000 clones, about 86% seen once; the top ten hold approximately 4%. Sequencing was done on a sample of PBMCs or T cells enriched from blood (not recorded which). Receptors were obtained from a woman aged 40-49 years with acute COVID-19.

The CDR3, as DNA: TGTGCCAGCAGCTTAGCGGACCCTCTGGGGGGGCGCCACGAGCAGTACTTC. It encodes CASSLADPLGGRHEQYF. The chain carries TRBV7-2 and TRBJ2-7, with D maybe TRBD2 (7 bases). Germline V gene data show CDR1 as SGHTA and CDR2 as FQGNSA. The CDR3 consists of 17 residues. Trimming removed 0 bases from V and 5 bases from J, with 20 bases in between.

The chain recombines TRBV4-1 with TRBJ2-3; D ambiguous. CDR1 is MGHRA and CDR2 is YSYEKL in the germline V gene. Trimming removed 0 bases from V and 3 bases from J, with 7 bases in between. This CDR3 contains 14 residues. For the CDR3, the DNA is TGCGCCAGCAGCCAAGATCCGAGGACAGATACGCAGTATTTT. Residues: CASSQDPRTDTQYF.

This clone was seen a single time. V is TRBV4-3 and J is TRBJ2-7; 7 nucleotides match TRBD2. From germline, CDR1 is LGHNA and CDR2 YSLEER. The CDR3 length is 15 residues. V dropped 1 base and J dropped 2; count of bases not matched to a gene: 5. CDR3 bases: TGCGCCAGCAGCCAAGCTAGCGGTAACCCCTACGAGCAGTACTTC. Its protein is CASSQASGNPYEQYF.

The chain is built from TRBV3-1 (or the pseudogene TRBV3-2) and TRBJ2-2, with D unclear. V was shortened by 3 bases and J by 8 bases, with 7 bases between the two germline ends. The CDR3 totals 12 residues. Germline CDR1 is LGHDT and CDR2 is YNNKEL (reference sequence). The CDR3 spells CASSQGLGELFF. CDR3 in DNA: TGTGCCAGCAGCCAGGGCTTAGGGGAGCTGTTTTTT.

This rearrangement joins TRBV19 to TRBJ2-3, with TRBD2 matching 7 bases. The length of the CDR3 is 17 residues. V lost 3 bases to trimming and J lost 1 base; unmatched junction nucleotides: 10. Germline V lookup: CDR1 LNHDA, CDR2 SQIVND (reference sequence). CDR3 DNA sequence: TGTGCCAGTAGTATTCTAAAGGCGGGAGTGGGCACAGATACGCAGTATTTT. It codes for CASSILKAGVGTDTQYF.

This clone was picked up one time. CDR3 protein: CASGSGGWTEAFF. DNA of the CDR3: TGTGCCAGCGGATCAGGGGGGTGGACTGAAGCTTTCTTT. V usage is TRBV12-3 or TRBV12-4 and J usage is TRBJ1-1; 7 nucleotides match TRBD1. This CDR3 is built from 13 residues. J was trimmed by 5 bases and V by 8 bases; bases with no gene match: 8.

V usage is TRBV18 and J usage is TRBJ2-7; 7 bases are shared with TRBD1. After removal of 7 bases from V and 0 bases from J, the junction contained 9 bases not matched to a gene. CDR1 is KGHSH, CDR2 LQKENI, per germline. This CDR3 is 15 amino acids long. The chain's CDR3 is CASLQTTGSSYEQYF. Written as DNA, the CDR3 is TGTGCCAGCTTACAAACGACAGGGAGCTCCTACGAGCAGTACTTC.

Here the CDR3 reads CASSINSLYGYTF. Written as DNA, the CDR3 is TGTGCCAGTAGTATCAACAGCCTCTATGGCTACACCTTC. The rearrangement joins TRBV19 to TRBJ1-2, with D unclear. The CDR3 is made up of 13 amino acids. Trimming stripped 3 bases from V and 4 bases from J, with 9 bases between. In germline, CDR1 is LNHDA, CDR2 SQIVND (reference sequence).

This clone was recorded at least ten times. This CDR3 is also generated by other DNA sequences in the sample. The J gene is TRBJ2-7, the V gene TRBV10-3, with 8 bases fitting TRBD2. Trimming cost V 2 bases and J 3 bases; bases outside gene matches: 6. CDR1 ENHRY and CDR2 SYGVKD come from the germline V gene. The CDR3 is made up of 15 amino acids. The chain's CDR3 is CAISEPSGGVYEQYF. The CDR3 DNA follows: TGTGCCATCAGTGAGCCCTCCGGGGGGGTCTACGAGCAGTACTTC.

The V call is TRBV7-3, the J call TRBJ2-7; 8 bases match TRBD2. The CDR3 is 15 amino acids. With V trimmed by 3 bases and J by 4 bases, 8 bases remained unmatched. Germline CDR1 and CDR2: SGHTA and FQGTGA. The CDR3 spells CASSFGGGPQYEQYF. CDR3 bases: TGTGCCAGCAGCTTCGGGGGGGGACCCCAATACGAGCAGTACTTC.

J is TRBJ2-4 and V is TRBV6-1; 7 nucleotides line up with TRBD2. Losses at the gene ends were 1 base for V and 0 bases for J; bases not matched to a gene: 15. CDR3 length: 20 amino acids. CDR1 is MNHNS and CDR2 is SASEGT in the germline V gene. The CDR3 nucleotides read TGTGCCAGCAGTGAAGTGGGAGGGCGAGAGAGCCTATTAGCCAAAAACATTCAGTACTTC. This encodes CASSEVGGRESLLAKNIQYF.

The V gene is TRBV27, the J gene TRBJ2-7; 9 positions agree with TRBD2. CDR1 MNHEY and CDR2 SMNVEV come from the germline V gene (reference sequence). This CDR3 is 15 amino acids long. Germline trimming cut 3 bases from V and 2 bases from J; bases unmatched to any gene: 5. The DNA for the CDR3 is TGTGCCAGCAGTTTCGGGCTAGCGGGACCCTACGAGCAGTACTTC. This gives the protein CASSFGLAGPYEQYF.

The chain is built from TRBV19 and TRBJ2-2; no clear D gene. The CDR3 sequence is 15 residues long. CDR1 and CDR2 from the germline V gene are LNHDA and SQIVND (reference sequence). V was pared by 3 bases and J by 3 bases, with 11 bases between. CDR3 DNA sequence: TGTGCCAGTAGTATCATACAGAGAGACACCGGGGAGCTGTTTTTT. Protein sequence: CASSIIQRDTGELFF. The variable domain in full, completed from reference TRBV19 and TRBJ2-2, reads DGGITQSPKYLFRKEGQNVTLSCEQNLNHDAMYWYRQDPGQGLRLIYYSQIVNDFQKGDIAEGYSVSREKKESFPLTVTSAQKNPTAFYLCASSIIQRDTGELFFGEGSRLTVL.

The chain recombines TRBV3-1 (or the pseudogene TRBV3-2) with TRBJ1-3, with D possibly being TRBD1 (6 bases). Germline V gene lookup returns CDR1 LGHDT and CDR2 YNNKEL (reference sequence). The CDR3 spans 16 residues. With 2 bases removed from V and 4 bases from J, the gap between germline ends came to 15 bases. In nucleotides, the CDR3 is TGTGCCAGCAGCCAATTATCGGGGGGCGTCGGAAACACCATATATTTT. Residues: CASSQLSGGVGNTIYF.

This chain uses TRBV5-4 with TRBJ2-7, with TRBD2 matching 13 bases. Germline CDR1 reads SGHNT; CDR2 reads YYREEE (reference sequence). The V gene end was trimmed by 4 bases and the J gene end by 6 bases; junction bases not matched to a gene: 7. The CDR3 contains 15 residues. The CDR3 loop is CASSRTSGSSIEQYF. The CDR3 DNA follows: TGTGCCAGCAGCAGGACTAGCGGGAGTTCAATCGAGCAGTACTTC.

The chain is built from TRBV7-3 and TRBJ2-3; 11 nucleotides match TRBD2. With 5 bases clipped from V and 3 bases from J, the junction kept 7 bases outside the gene matches. The V gene's germline CDR1 is SGHTA and CDR2 FQGTGA. The CDR3 sequence is 16 residues long. CDR3 protein: CASSLSGGAWTDTQYF. The CDR3 DNA reads TGTGCCAGCAGCCTTAGCGGGGGGGCATGGACAGATACGCAGTATTTT.

The rearrangement uses TRBV2 and TRBJ1-1; 8 bases agree with TRBD1. The CDR3 sequence is 12 residues long. V shed 11 bases, J shed 10 bases, and the junction held 12 bases outside the gene matches. The germline V gene encodes CDR1 SNHLY and CDR2 FYNNEI. Here the CDR3 reads CARMTGETRAFF. In nucleotides, the CDR3 is TGTGCCCGAATGACAGGGGAAACACGAGCTTTCTTT.

This clone was detected only a few times. The V and J genes are TRBV19 and TRBJ2-6; D is uncertain. Germline values: CDR1 LNHDA, CDR2 SQIVND (reference sequence). This CDR3 has 13 amino acids. The germline V and J ends were trimmed by 7 bases and 4 bases, with 8 bases remaining between them. CDR3 in amino acids: CASTLRGANVLTF. The DNA of the CDR3 is TGTGCCAGTACCCTTCGGGGGGCCAACGTCCTGACTTTC. The whole variable domain, filled in from reference TRBV19 and TRBJ2-6, reads DGGITQSPKYLFRKEGQNVTLSCEQNLNHDAMYWYRQDPGQGLRLIYYSQIVNDFQKGDIAEGYSVSREKKESFPLTVTSAQKNPTAFYLCASTLRGANVLTFGAGSRLTVL.

The chain couples TRBV4-1 to TRBJ2-1, with 10 bases aligning to TRBD2. Germline values: CDR1 MGHRA, CDR2 YSYEKL. CDR3 length equals 14 residues. J was trimmed by 5 bases and V by 7 bases; bases with no gene match: 5. The CDR3 DNA follows: TGCGCCAGCACCCCAGCGGGGGGGGACAATGAGCAGTTCTTC. It is translated as CASTPAGGDNEQFF.

About this clone itself: This same CDR3 is encoded by further DNA sequences in the sample. V is TRBV9 and J is TRBJ1-6; perhaps TRBD1 as D (5 bases). With 0 bases removed from V and 8 bases from J, the gap between germline ends came to 6 bases. Per the germline V gene, CDR1 is SGDLS and CDR2 is YYNGEE. This CDR3 comprises 13 residues. Written as DNA, the CDR3 is TGTGCCAGCAGCGTAGTAGGGGATTCACCCCTCCACTTT. It is translated as CASSVVGDSPLHF.

V gene TRBV20-1 combines with J gene TRBJ1-5; TRBD1 agrees at 7 bases. Losses at the gene ends were 3 bases for V and 6 bases for J; bases not matched to a gene: 8. Germline lookup yields CDR1 DFQATT and CDR2 SNEGSKA (reference sequence). The CDR3 loop spans 14 amino acids. CDR3 sequence (DNA): TGCAGTGCTAGTGGGGACAGCCTCGGTCAGCCCCAGCATTTT. Protein: CSASGDSLGQPQHF.

This clone appeared a single time. The chain is built from TRBV28 and TRBJ1-5, with D tentatively TRBD1 (5 bases). Trimming pared 8 bases from V and 7 bases from J, leaving 15 bases between. The length of the CDR3 is 13 residues. Per the germline V gene, CDR1 is MDHEN and CDR2 is SYDVKM. CDR3 protein: CASLDSTSQPQHF. CDR3 coding DNA: TGTGCCAGCCTCGACAGTACGAGCCAGCCCCAGCATTTT.

The V and J genes are TRBV5-1 and TRBJ2-5; TRBD1 might be the D (5 bases). This CDR3 has 14 residues. Trimming took 1 base from V and 2 from J, leaving 9 bases between them. Germline values: CDR1 SGHRS, CDR2 YFSETQ. The CDR3 loop reads CASSLFPGQETQYF. Here the CDR3 DNA reads TGCGCCAGCAGCTTGTTTCCAGGGCAAGAGACCCAGTACTTC.

The sample holds one count of this clone. This CDR3 is CASSLTMTGGLGANVLTF. The CDR3 DNA follows: TGTGCCAGCAGCCTCACAATGACAGGGGGCCTCGGGGCCAACGTCCTGACTTTC. The chain recombines TRBV5-5 with TRBJ2-6; 10 bases are shared with TRBD1. J lost 4 bases, V lost 4 bases, and 11 bases had no gene match. CDR1 and CDR2 from the germline V gene are SGHKS and YYEKEE (reference sequence). The CDR3 is 18 amino acids.

The V gene is TRBV6-5, the J gene TRBJ2-7; 9 positions match TRBD2. The germline CDR1 and CDR2 sequences are MNHEY and SVGAGI. V was pared by 6 bases and J by 6 bases, with 9 bases of the junction left unmatched. The CDR3 length is 14 residues. The DNA for the CDR3 is TGTGCCAGCAGGAAGTGGCTAGCGGGATCCGAGCAGTACTTC. This sequence encodes CASRKWLAGSEQYF.

This clone was observed once. Other DNA sequences in this sample translate to the same CDR3. The chain combines TRBV5-1 with TRBJ2-7, with a weak D call TRBD1 (6 bases). The germline V gene has CDR1 SGHRS and CDR2 YFSETQ. This CDR3 region has 14 residues. V was clipped by 0 bases and J by 3 bases, with 10 bases between them. The CDR3 here is CASSLEGRGYEQYF. The CDR3 DNA follows: TGCGCCAGCAGCTTGGAGGGCAGGGGCTACGAGCAGTACTTC.

This chain connects TRBV7-9 to TRBJ1-2, with no clear D. Germline V gives CDR1 SEHNR, CDR2 FQNEAQ (reference sequence). Trimming removed 5 bases at V and 8 bases at J, with 9 bases between. The CDR3 spans 11 residues. The chain's CDR3 is CASSPVTGYTF. The CDR3 coding sequence is TGTGCCAGCAGCCCAGTGACAGGCTACACCTTC.

The chain has TRBV5-6 and TRBJ1-2; 7 nucleotides agree with TRBD1. V was pared by 0 bases and J by 4 bases, with 6 bases of the junction left unmatched. The CDR3 runs 15 residues. The germline V gene has CDR1 SGHDT and CDR2 YYEEEE. The CDR3 reads CASSLATGQIYGYTF. CDR3 in DNA: TGTGCCAGCAGCTTGGCCACGGGACAGATCTATGGCTACACCTTC.

The chain recombines TRBV2 with TRBJ2-5; TRBD2 matches 14 bases. The germline gives CDR1 SNHLY, CDR2 FYNNEI. Trimming took 4 bases from V and 1 from J; bases not matched to a gene: 2. The CDR3 has 16 residues. DNA of the CDR3: TGTGCCAGCAGTGGAGGACTAGCGGGAGGCCAAGAGACCCAGTACTTC. The encoded protein is CASSGGLAGGQETQYF.